A selection of T cell receptor beta chains follows, all from one sample in a study of OX40 agonist ivuxolimab in advanced cancers. Generated by immunoSEQ multiplex PCR, the TCRdb table keeps only in-frame clones and is missing some. The profile shows approximately 49,000 clones, approximately 81% of them singletons. The sequenced sample was CD4+ or CD8+ T cells sorted from blood, obtained in a trial of the OX40 agonist ivuxolimab. All receptors derive from an adult with an advanced solid tumor such as melanoma, head and neck, liver or kidney cancer. Both conserved end residues are part of each CDR3. The order of the fields is CDR3 DNA, CDR3 protein, clone size, D gene, V gene, J gene. D genes are given only for firm matches. For some rows the clone size is stated as once, few or many, or as a class when expanded; others skip it.

TGTGCCAGCAGCCCGACGGGGGGGGCCACACTAAAGACCCAGTACTTC	CASSPTGGATLKTQYF	-	TRBD2	TRBV7-9	TRBJ2-5
TGCGCCAGCAGCCAAGGACAGAATGAAGCTTTCTTT	CASSQGQNEAFF	once	-	TRBV4-1	TRBJ1-1
TGTGCCAGCAGCTCGACGCTTAGCGGGGGGGCCTACAATGAGCAGTTCTTC	CASSSTLSGGAYNEQFF	-	TRBD2	TRBV9	TRBJ2-1
TGTGCCAGCAGCCAACCCGCCCCAGGGAACCGTTTTGGCTACACCTTC	CASSQPAPGNRFGYTF	once	-	TRBV4-2	TRBJ1-2
TGTGCCAGCAGCTTTGGACTTGAGGGACAGGCCTCTAACTATGGCTACACCTTC	CASSFGLEGQASNYGYTF	-	TRBD1	TRBV7-9	TRBJ1-2
TGTGCCAGCAGCCAAGATCTTGGGTTGGAGACCCAGTACTTC	CASSQDLGLETQYF	-	-	TRBV14	TRBJ2-5
TGTGCCAGCAGCGTAGAGGGGGTGATGAACACTGAAGCTTTCTTT	CASSVEGVMNTEAFF	-	-	TRBV9	TRBJ1-1
TGTGCCAGCAGTCAAAGGGAGACTACTAGTTACAATGAGCAGTTCTTC	CASSQRETTSYNEQFF	few	-	TRBV27	TRBJ2-1
TGCGCCAGCAGCCAAGATGAGGCCCAGCCCCAGCATTTT	CASSQDEAQPQHF	few	-	TRBV4-1	TRBJ1-5
TGTGCCAGCAGTGGAGGTCTTTGGGAGCAGTACTTC	CASSGGLWEQYF	-	-	TRBV6-1	TRBJ2-7
TGTGCCAGCAGTTGGGGGACAGGGGTTTCCTACGAGCAGTACTTC	CASSWGTGVSYEQYF	-	TRBD1	TRBV27	TRBJ2-7
TGTGCCAGCAGCTTGGTGGACAGGGGACGGTTGGAGACCCAGTACTTC	CASSLVDRGRLETQYF	medium-sized	TRBD1	TRBV7-9	TRBJ2-5
TGTGCCAGCAGCTTATCCCCAGCGGGGGCCTACAATGAGCAGTTCTTC	CASSLSPAGAYNEQFF	-	TRBD2	TRBV7-2	TRBJ2-1
TGTGCCAGCAGCGTAGGAGGGGGACAGGGTCCCTACAATGAGCAGTTCTTC	CASSVGGGQGPYNEQFF	-	TRBD1	TRBV9	TRBJ2-1
TGCGCCAGCAGCCAAGTTCCGGAAACAGATACGCAGTATTTT	CASSQVPETDTQYF	-	-	TRBV4-1	TRBJ2-3
TGTGCCAGCAGCTTGACCGGCAAAGGGGGTTGGGGCACCGGGGAGCTGTTTTTT	CASSLTGKGGWGTGELFF	-	-	TRBV7-6	TRBJ2-2
TGTGCCAGTAGTACAGGCCCTCGTTTCACCGGGGAGCTGTTTTTT	CASSTGPRFTGELFF	-	-	TRBV19	TRBJ2-2
TGTGCCAGCAGTCCCGGGACAGGGGGGGCTGAAGCTTTCTTT	CASSPGTGGAEAFF	-	TRBD1	TRBV27	TRBJ1-1
TGCAGCGTTGAGGGGGACAGAGCCGGGGAGCTGTTTTTT	CSVEGDRAGELFF	-	TRBD1	TRBV29-1	TRBJ2-2
TGTGCCAGTAGTGCCAGGGACAGGGAATCCTACGAGCAGTACTTC	CASSARDRESYEQYF	-	TRBD1	TRBV19	TRBJ2-7
TGTGCCAGCAGCGAGATTCCAGGGCCCACTAGCACAGATACGCAGTATTTT	CASSEIPGPTSTDTQYF	-	-	TRBV7-3	TRBJ2-3
TGTGCCAGCAGCCAAGAAGGAGGAGGGGCAGGGTCGGAGACCCAGTACTTC	CASSQEGGGAGSETQYF	-	-	TRBV4-2	TRBJ2-5
TGTGCCAGCAGCCAAGAACAGGGGGGCAAACAGCCCCAGCATTTT	CASSQEQGGKQPQHF	-	TRBD1	TRBV4-2	TRBJ1-5
TGTGCCAGTAGTATCGGGGGGCTAGGCTACACCTTC	CASSIGGLGYTF	-	-	TRBV19	TRBJ1-2
TGTGCCAGCAGTTACCTCACCGGGGAGCTGTTTTTT	CASSYLTGELFF	many	-	TRBV6-6	TRBJ2-2
TGCAGCGTTGAAGATGGGGGACAGGGTGGCTATGGCTACACCTTC	CSVEDGGQGGYGYTF	-	TRBD1	TRBV29-1	TRBJ1-2
TGTGCCAGCAGCTCCAACCGGGACAGGGGGCTCGGCTACACCTTC	CASSSNRDRGLGYTF	few	TRBD1	TRBV7-9	TRBJ1-2
TGTGCCAGCAGATGGACAGGGGCTGGAAACACCATATATTTT	CASRWTGAGNTIYF	-	TRBD1	TRBV5-5	TRBJ1-3
TGCGCCAGCAGCCAAGATGGCGAAAGGGGAGGTGAAAAACTGTTTTTT	CASSQDGERGGEKLFF	-	-	TRBV4-3	TRBJ1-4
TGTGCCAGCAGCCACCGCGTTGGCGGGGCCGGGGAGCTGTTTTTT	CASSHRVGGAGELFF	-	-	TRBV7-3	TRBJ2-2
TGTGCCAGCACTCGAGGAGGTGGTAATTCACCCCTCCACTTT	CASTRGGGNSPLHF	-	-	TRBV7-9	TRBJ1-6
TGTGCCAGCAGCCCTTTGGAAGGGAAAGATACTGAAGCTTTCTTT	CASSPLEGKDTEAFF	-	-	TRBV9	TRBJ1-1
TGCGCCAGCAGCCAAGATTGGAGCTCTGGAAACACCATATATTTT	CASSQDWSSGNTIYF	-	-	TRBV4-3	TRBJ1-3
TGTGCCAGCAGCGAAACAGGGGCCGCTGGCTACACCTTC	CASSETGAAGYTF	-	TRBD1	TRBV4-2	TRBJ1-2
TGTGCCAGCAGCGTAGAATCGGTGACCGACTCAGGCGCCGGGGAGCTGTTTTTT	CASSVESVTDSGAGELFF	-	-	TRBV9	TRBJ2-2
TGTGCCAGCAGCGTAGCTCCGGGAATTGAAGCTTTCTTT	CASSVAPGIEAFF	-	-	TRBV9	TRBJ1-1
TGTGCCAGCAGTTCCCTGGGCGGGACCGACTTCAAGACGCATTCCTACGAGCAGTACTTC	CASSSLGGTDFKTHSYEQYF	-	-	TRBV28	TRBJ2-7
TGTGCCAGCAGTGAAGACCAAGTCCTCGCGGGATCCTATGGCTACACCTTC	CASSEDQVLAGSYGYTF	-	-	TRBV6-1	TRBJ1-2
TGTGCCAGCAGTTACTCCGGACAGGCCTATGGCTACACCTTC	CASSYSGQAYGYTF	-	TRBD1	TRBV6-5	TRBJ1-2
TGTGCCAGCAGCCCACCGCCGGGACAAGAGACCCAGTACTTC	CASSPPPGQETQYF	-	-	TRBV11-2	TRBJ2-5
TGTGCCAGCAGTTATTCGGCAGGGAGTAAGGATACGCAGTATTTT	CASSYSAGSKDTQYF	-	-	TRBV6-6	TRBJ2-3